These 29 T cell receptor beta chains were sequenced from one sample in a study of T cells expressing NK-cell markers. From the 5' RACE reads, TCRdb lists one entry per CDR3 protein and no DNA. In all, the sample yields 440,000 or so distinct CDR3 sequences. Specimen: blood T cells: a sorted CD56 or NKG2C T cell subset, CD4+ or CD8+ T cells, or bulk PBMC T cells (not recorded which). The receptors derive from a woman between 18 and 70 years old in good health.

The rearrangement uses TRBV11-2 and TRBJ2-1; the D gene TCRdb calls, TRBD2, cannot be checked with no DNA. The CDR3 runs 15 residues. CDR1 and CDR2 from the germline V gene are SGHAT and FQNNGV. CDR3 loop: CASSFEGGPYNEQFF.

The CDR3 reads CASGEGAGTGELFF. The V gene is TRBV11-3, the J gene TRBJ2-2; TCRdb's D gene call, TRBD1, goes unchecked for lack of DNA. This CDR3 has 14 residues. Germline V CDR1 and CDR2: SGHNT, YENEEA. Looking up the rest from reference TRBV11-3 and TRBJ2-2 gives the full variable domain: EAGVVQSPRYKIIEKKQPVAFWCNPISGHNTLYWYLQNLGQGPELLIRYENEEAVDDSQLPKDRFSAERLKGVDSTLKIQPAELGDSAVYLCASGEGAGTGELFFGEGSRLTVL.

V gene TRBV5-1 combines with J gene TRBJ2-3; TCRdb names TRBD1, which stays unverified in the absence of DNA. Germline CDR1 SGHRS, CDR2 YFSETQ. The CDR3 is 14 amino acids. CDR3 loop: CASSPLRRTDTQYF. Together with reference TRBV5-1 and TRBJ2-3, the CDR3 gives the full variable domain: KAGVTQTPRYLIKTRGQQVTLSCSPISGHRSVSWYQQTPGQGLQFLFEYFSETQRNKGNFPGRFSGRQFSNSRSEMNVSTLELGDSALYLCASSPLRRTDTQYFGPGTRLTVL.

The V gene is TRBV6-1, the J gene TRBJ2-1; TCRdb returns TRBD2, unconfirmable since there is no DNA. The V gene's germline CDR1 is MNHNS and CDR2 SASEGT. The CDR3 runs 15 residues. CDR3 sequence: CASDRSGTNYNEQFF.

The chain joins TRBV12-3 or TRBV12-4 to TRBJ2-5; the D call of TRBD1 rests on TCRdb alone, since no DNA is present to check it. The CDR3 has 14 amino acids. The chain's CDR3 is CASSLTGSQETQYF.

This chain joins TRBV10-3 and TRBJ1-6; the D call from TCRdb, TRBD1, cannot be confirmed without DNA. Germline CDR1 ENHRY, CDR2 SYGVKD. The CDR3 is 16 amino acids. The CDR3 loop reads CAIRDGQGAYNSPLHF.

V and J are TRBV12-3 or TRBV12-4 and TRBJ1-1. This CDR3 comprises 14 residues. This CDR3 reads CASSLEGWDTEAFF.

J is TRBJ1-1 and V is TRBV7-2; the D call of TRBD1 rests on TCRdb alone, since no DNA is present to check it. CDR3 size: 15 residues. In germline, CDR1 is SGHTA, CDR2 FQGNSA. CDR3: CASSLTGTGGTEAFF.

V is TRBV5-4 and J is TRBJ2-7. The CDR3 consists of 14 residues. Germline CDR1 is SGHNT and CDR2 is YYREEE (reference sequence). The CDR3 sequence is CASSLRVSGDEQYF.

The chain has TRBV30 and TRBJ1-2; TCRdb selects TRBD1, and the lack of DNA leaves this call unchecked. Germline loops: CDR1 GTSNPN, CDR2 SVGIG (reference sequence). The CDR3 has 14 residues. CDR3 sequence reads: CAWNFETGGSGYTF.

The chain uses TRBV27 and TRBJ2-6; TCRdb's D gene call, TRBD1, goes unchecked for lack of DNA. The CDR3 is 18 amino acids. Germline V gene data show CDR1 as MNHEY and CDR2 as SMNVEV (reference sequence). The CDR3: CASSSRDRGLSGANVLTF.

This sequence joins TRBV4-1 and TRBJ1-1. This CDR3 region has 15 residues. The germline gives CDR1 MGHRA, CDR2 YSYEKL. CDR3 residues: CASSPLLGDLPEAFF.

J is TRBJ2-3 and V is TRBV5-1; TCRdb calls TRBD2, which cannot be checked without DNA. This CDR3 is built from 16 residues. Germline V gene sequence: CDR1 SGHRS, CDR2 YFSETQ. The CDR3 spells CASSLETSGATDTQYF.

V usage is TRBV6-2 or TRBV6-3 and J usage is TRBJ2-3; TCRdb proposes TRBD2, but this gene call is untestable without DNA. This CDR3 has 16 residues. Looked up from germline, CDR1 is MNHEY and CDR2 is SVGEGT. CDR3 sequence reads: CASSSLTSGSTDTQYF.

V and J are TRBV20-1 and TRBJ1-2; the D call of TRBD1 rests on TCRdb alone, since no DNA is present to check it. From germline, CDR1 is DFQATT and CDR2 SNEGSKA (reference sequence). This CDR3 region has 13 residues. The CDR3 is CSARDHRFGGYTF.

The chain links TRBV6-5 to TRBJ2-1; checking the TCRdb D call of TRBD2 is not possible without DNA. The length of the CDR3 is 14 residues. Per the germline V gene, CDR1 is MNHEY and CDR2 is SVGAGI. CDR3 in amino acids: CASSWGSVGDEQFF.

The V call is TRBV12-3 or TRBV12-4, the J call TRBJ2-3; TCRdb indicates TRBD1, and absent DNA this call remains unverified. The CDR3 has 14 amino acids. CDR3 in amino acids: CASSPGHYGDTQYF.

V usage is TRBV6-1 and J usage is TRBJ2-3. Germline V CDR1 and CDR2: MNHNS, SASEGT. The CDR3 length is 14 residues. CDR3 amino acids: CASSGESSTDTQYF.

V usage is TRBV4-1 and J usage is TRBJ1-1. Per germline, CDR1 MGHRA and CDR2 YSYEKL. The CDR3 is made up of 15 amino acids. The CDR3 protein is CASSQVEVWNTEAFF.

V is TRBV7-3 and J is TRBJ2-3; the TCRdb D gene call, TRBD2, has no DNA to confirm it. Germline V gives CDR1 SGHTA, CDR2 FQGTGA. This CDR3 has 18 amino acids. The CDR3 loop reads CASSLTDKTSGLTDTQYF.

This chain joins TRBV29-1 and TRBJ1-1. Germline values: CDR1 SQVTM, CDR2 ANQGSEA. The CDR3 spans 11 residues. The chain's CDR3 is CSVRKNTEAFF.

The genes are TRBV4-2 and TRBJ2-3; TCRdb's D gene call, TRBD1, goes unchecked for lack of DNA. The CDR3 runs to 16 residues. Germline lookup yields CDR1 LGHNA and CDR2 YNFKEQ. The CDR3 here is CASSQGVAGATDTQYF.

The CDR3: CASSSELAGGTDTQYF. The V and J genes are TRBV27 and TRBJ2-3; TCRdb designates TRBD2, a call that cannot be tested without DNA. The CDR3 has 16 residues. Germline CDR1 reads MNHEY; CDR2 reads SMNVEV (reference sequence).

The chain couples TRBV4-3 to TRBJ1-1; the D call of TRBD1 rests on TCRdb alone, since no DNA is present to check it. From germline, CDR1 is LGHNA and CDR2 YSLEER. This CDR3 has 17 amino acids. CDR3 sequence: CASSQEGQIGMNTEAFF.

The V call is TRBV6-5, the J call TRBJ2-4. The CDR3 loop spans 15 amino acids. Germline CDR1 and CDR2: MNHEY and SVGAGI. The CDR3 sequence is CASSYDGAAKNIQYF.

The chain uses TRBV20-1 and TRBJ2-2; TCRdb's D call of TRBD1 is untestable without DNA. CDR1 is DFQATT and CDR2 is SNEGSKA in the germline V gene (reference sequence). This CDR3 spans 16 amino acids. This CDR3 is CSATHTGGWNTGELFF.

The chain has TRBV7-2 and TRBJ2-1. Germline-derived CDR1 and CDR2 are SGHTA and FQGNSA. The length of the CDR3 is 17 residues. The CDR3 reads CASSLPFDGSSYNEQFF.

The chain uses TRBV6-5 and TRBJ1-3; as DNA is missing, the TRBD1 call by TCRdb cannot be tested. CDR1 and CDR2 from the germline V gene are MNHEY and SVGAGI. The length of the CDR3 is 15 residues. This CDR3 is CASSYDRHSGNTIYF.

The chain links TRBV9 to TRBJ2-2; the D call of TRBD2 rests on TCRdb alone, since no DNA is present to check it. The CDR3 contains 16 residues. Germline V gene lookup returns CDR1 SGDLS and CDR2 YYNGEE. CDR3 loop: CASSTGLAVNTGELFF.